This T cell receptor (beta chain) was recorded in a study of T cell repertoires in cytomegalovirus infection (dated by TCRdb to the late 2010s). Regarding the complete study: The peptide stimulations were aimed at well-studied HLA-B-restricted epitopes as well as recently identified HLA-C-restricted CMV epitopes, whose presentation resists viral immunomodulation. The HLA type of each donor mattered for the analysis, because public TCR beta signatures pointed to carriage of CMV infection along with the matching HLA type. On the study overall, not on this receptor specifically: The ex vivo response was dominated by HLA-C-restricted CMV-specific TCR beta clonotypes, which also provided the single most frequent clonotype in two of eight donors. In both this cohort and an independent roughly 330-donor cohort, the cumulative frequency of public TCR beta family members distinguished carriers of CMV infection plus the relevant HLA type.

As concerns this clonotype: Its specific antigen is unknown. There are no base qualities to consult, and no much larger clone falls within one base.

The sample's treatment or condition label is to be understood as: in vitro stimulation with specific CMV peptide epitopes to enrich CMV-specific T cells. Sequencer: Illumina HiSeq 1500. TCRdb cleaned the public reads at Q25 with fastp, built clones with MiXCR and kept in-frame beta chains. Identical CDR3 protein sequences are pooled into one entry, listed with their most common genes and DNA. This sample gives about 270,000 distinct CDR3 sequences in total; about 20% of them show up just once. The ten largest clonotypes hold about 21% of the sample. The germline ends are 16 bases apart after V is trimmed by 4 bases and J by 10 bases. The CDR3 sequence holds 13 residues, the cysteine and phenylalanine included. Kept here is only the CDR3 DNA, which spans 39 bases and is read in frame from base 1. The germline V gene specifies MNHEY as CDR1 and SVGEGT as CDR2.

The source was cultured PBMCs, collected from culture after CMV antigen stimulation. The V and J genes are TRBV6-2 or TRBV6-3 and TRBJ1-1; no confident D gene assignment can be made. The TCR was taken from a human donor in good health (CMV status not recorded). Some clones in this sample may be carry-over from other donors' samples. The CDR3 reads as follows: CASSSAGRRRAFF. The DNA is TGTGCCAGCAGTTCCGCGGGTAGAAGGAGAGCTTTCTTT.